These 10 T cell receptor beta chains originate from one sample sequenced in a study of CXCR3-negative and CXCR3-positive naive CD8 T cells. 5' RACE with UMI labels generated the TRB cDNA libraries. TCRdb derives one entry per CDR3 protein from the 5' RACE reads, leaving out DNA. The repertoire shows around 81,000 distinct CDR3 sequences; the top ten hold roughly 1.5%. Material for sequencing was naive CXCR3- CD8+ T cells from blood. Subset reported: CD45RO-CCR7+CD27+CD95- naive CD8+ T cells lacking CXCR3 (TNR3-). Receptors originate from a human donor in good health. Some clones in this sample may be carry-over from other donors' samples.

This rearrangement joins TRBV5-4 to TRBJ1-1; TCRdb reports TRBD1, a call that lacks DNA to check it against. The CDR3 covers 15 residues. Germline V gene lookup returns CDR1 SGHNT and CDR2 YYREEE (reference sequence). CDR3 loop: CASSLGTGGNTEAFF.

The CDR3 is CASREDSYNEQFF. The rearrangement uses TRBV5-1 and TRBJ2-1; with no DNA, the TCRdb D assignment of TRBD1 cannot be verified. CDR3 length: 13 amino acids. The germline gives CDR1 SGHRS, CDR2 YFSETQ.

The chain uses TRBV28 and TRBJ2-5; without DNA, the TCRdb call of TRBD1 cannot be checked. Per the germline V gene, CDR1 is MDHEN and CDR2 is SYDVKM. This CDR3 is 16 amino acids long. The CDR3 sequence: CASSLGTGITQETQYF. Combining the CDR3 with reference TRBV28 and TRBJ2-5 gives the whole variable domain DVKVTQSSRYLVKRTGEKVFLECVQDMDHENMFWYRQDPGLGLRLIYFSYDVKMKEKGDIPEGYSVSREKKERFSLILESASTNQTSMYLCASSLGTGITQETQYFGPGTRLLVL.

This CDR3 reads CASYDPGLALSSYNEQFF. The rearrangement links TRBV7-8 to TRBJ2-1; lacking DNA, the TRBD1 call made by TCRdb goes unchecked. There are 18 residues in the CDR3. The germline CDR1 and CDR2 sequences are SGHVS and FQNEAQ.

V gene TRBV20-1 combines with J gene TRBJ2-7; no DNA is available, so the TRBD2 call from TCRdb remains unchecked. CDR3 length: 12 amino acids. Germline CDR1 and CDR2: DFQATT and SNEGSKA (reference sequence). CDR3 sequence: CSVAGPDGEQYF.

CDR3 residues: CASISPEYNEQFF. The chain combines TRBV28 with TRBJ2-1; the D call from TCRdb, TRBD2, cannot be confirmed without DNA. The CDR3 loop spans 13 amino acids. Germline lookup yields CDR1 MDHEN and CDR2 SYDVKM.

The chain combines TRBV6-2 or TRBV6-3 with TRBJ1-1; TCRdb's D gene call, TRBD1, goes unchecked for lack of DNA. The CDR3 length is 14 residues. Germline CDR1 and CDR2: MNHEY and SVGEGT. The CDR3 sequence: CASSYGDMVTEAFF.

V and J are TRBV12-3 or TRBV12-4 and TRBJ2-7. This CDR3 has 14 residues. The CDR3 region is CASSRLGGFYEQYF.

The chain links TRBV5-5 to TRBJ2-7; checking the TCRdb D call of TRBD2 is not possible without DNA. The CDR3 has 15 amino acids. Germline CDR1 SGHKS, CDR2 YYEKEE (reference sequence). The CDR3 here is CASSSNGMLPYEQYF.

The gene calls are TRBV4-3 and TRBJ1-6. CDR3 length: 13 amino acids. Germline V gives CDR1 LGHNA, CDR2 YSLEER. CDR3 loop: CASSQDLNSPLHF.